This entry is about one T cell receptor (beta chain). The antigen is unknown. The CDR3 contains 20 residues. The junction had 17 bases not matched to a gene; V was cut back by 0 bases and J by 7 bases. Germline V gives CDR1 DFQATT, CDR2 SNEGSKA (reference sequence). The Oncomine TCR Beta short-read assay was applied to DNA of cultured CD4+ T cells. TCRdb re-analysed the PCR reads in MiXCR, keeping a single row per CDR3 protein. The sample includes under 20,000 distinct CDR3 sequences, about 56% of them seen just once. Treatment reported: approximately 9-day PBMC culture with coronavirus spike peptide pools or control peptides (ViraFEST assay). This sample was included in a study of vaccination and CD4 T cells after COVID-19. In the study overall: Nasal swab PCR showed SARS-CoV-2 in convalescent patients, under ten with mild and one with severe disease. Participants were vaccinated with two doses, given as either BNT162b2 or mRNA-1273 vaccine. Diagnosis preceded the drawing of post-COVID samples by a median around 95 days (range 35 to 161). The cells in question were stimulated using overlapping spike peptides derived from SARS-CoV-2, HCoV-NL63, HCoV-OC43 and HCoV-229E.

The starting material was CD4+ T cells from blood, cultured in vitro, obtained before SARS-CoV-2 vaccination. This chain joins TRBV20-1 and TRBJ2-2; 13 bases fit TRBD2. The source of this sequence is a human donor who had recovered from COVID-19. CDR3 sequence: CSARDLTGLTSGRAFGELFF. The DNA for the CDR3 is TGCAGTGCTAGAGATCTCACAGGCCTAACTAGCGGGAGGGCCTTCGGGGAGCTGTTTTTT.